Below, 14 T cell receptor beta chains from the same sample are listed, as sequenced in a study of identical twins. TCRdb re-derived calls from the 5' RACE reads in MiXCR, one entry per CDR3 protein. The sample has fewer than 550,000 distinct CDR3 sequences, about 13% seen once. These records were also assigned to another study, of yellow fever vaccine responses in identical twins.

The material sequenced was CD4+ T cells sorted from blood. These receptors were taken from a woman aged 18-29 years in good health.

The genes are TRBV12-3 or TRBV12-4 and TRBJ2-2; unclear D gene. There are 15 residues in the CDR3. Trimming removed 8 bases at V and 0 bases at J, with 13 bases between. The CDR3 loop reads CASLDNSANTGELFF. CDR3 nucleotides: TGTGCCAGCCTTGACAACTCCGCGAACACCGGGGAGCTGTTTTTT.

This chain links TRBV19 with TRBJ2-6; no firm D call. The CDR3 loop spans 16 amino acids. Germline CDR1 LNHDA, CDR2 SQIVND (reference sequence). V shed 3 bases and J shed 2 bases, with 11 bases lying between them. CDR3: CASSILQIAGANVLTF. In DNA form, the CDR3 reads TGTGCCAGTAGTATCCTGCAGATCGCTGGGGCCAACGTCCTGACTTTC.

This clonotype came up many times. The chain has TRBV15 and TRBJ2-2; 9 positions agree with TRBD2. Germline CDR1 reads LNHNV; CDR2 reads YYDKDF (reference sequence). V lost 0 bases and J lost 7; bases outside the gene matches: 6. The CDR3 is made up of 16 amino acids. CDR3 DNA sequence: TGTGCCACCAGCAGAGAGGCGGGAGGGCCTGGCGGGGAGCTGTTTTTT. Residues: CATSREAGGPGGELFF. Filled out from reference TRBV15 and TRBJ2-2, the complete variable domain reads DAMVIQNPRYQVTQFGKPVTLSCSQTLNHNVMYWYQQKSSQAPKLLFHYYDKDFNNEADTPDNFQSRRPNTSFCFLDIRSPGLGDTAMYLCATSREAGGPGGELFFGEGSRLTVL.

This clonotype was seen ten or more times. This chain connects TRBV6-6 to TRBJ2-1; no firm D call. V was cut by 8 bases and J by 4 bases, with 12 bases left in between. Germline CDR1 reads MNHNY; CDR2 reads SVGAGI (reference sequence). This CDR3 comprises 13 residues. CDR3: CASVRSSYNEQFF. CDR3 sequence (DNA): TGTGCCAGCGTGAGGTCCAGTTACAATGAGCAGTTCTTC.

This clonotype has just a few counts. This chain uses TRBV28 with TRBJ1-1; weak D call: TRBD1 (6 bases). The CDR3 has 16 residues. V dropped 7 bases and J dropped 6 bases, with 24 bases sitting between them. Germline assignment: CDR1 MDHEN and CDR2 SYDVKM. The CDR3 nucleotides read TGTGCCAGCACTAAGGACGAGCGGGGGGCGCTTTCTGAAGCTTTCTTT. This translates into CASTKDERGALSEAFF.

This clonotype came up many times. The rearrangement uses TRBV7-6 and TRBJ1-6, with D unresolved. The V gene lost 3 bases and the J gene lost 6 bases, with 6 bases spanning the gap. This CDR3 has 13 amino acids. In germline, CDR1 is SGHVS, CDR2 FNYEAQ. The DNA of the CDR3 is TGTGCCAGCAGCTTCAATCCTAATTCACCCCTCCACTTT. Translation: CASSFNPNSPLHF.

Ten or more counts support this clonotype. The rearrangement uses TRBV5-1 and TRBJ2-7; D is perhaps TRBD1 (6 bases). Germline loops: CDR1 SGHRS, CDR2 YFSETQ. The CDR3 length is 14 residues. The V end lost 1 base, the J end lost 0 bases, and 8 bases lay between the germline ends. For the CDR3, the DNA is TGCGCCAGCAGCTTGAAGGGGGACTCCTACGAGCAGTACTTC. Translating it yields CASSLKGDSYEQYF.

This chain uses TRBV10-3 with TRBJ2-3; TRBD1 or TRBD2 may be the D gene (6 bases each). The germline CDR1 and CDR2 sequences are ENHRY and SYGVKD. This CDR3 contains 16 residues. The germline V and J ends were trimmed by 0 bases and 4 bases, with 14 bases remaining between them. CDR3 coding DNA: TGTGCCATCAGTGAGTCCTTGGGGGGCCGGTCAGATACGCAGTATTTT. Translation gives CAISESLGGRSDTQYF.

In its sample, this clonotype was seen a few times. V gene TRBV6-1 combines with J gene TRBJ1-1; D unclear. The V and J ends lost 6 bases and 3 bases respectively, with 8 bases between them. CDR1 MNHNS and CDR2 SASEGT come from the germline V gene. The CDR3 has 12 amino acids. CDR3 nucleotide sequence: TGTGCCAGCAGCGGCAGCTACACTGAAGCTTTCTTT. Protein sequence: CASSGSYTEAFF.

The genes are TRBV7-2 and TRBJ1-2; 7 nucleotides line up with TRBD1. Germline trimming cut 5 bases from V and 2 bases from J; bases unmatched to any gene: 5. The CDR3 is 14 residues long. Germline-derived CDR1 and CDR2 are SGHTA and FQGNSA. The DNA for the CDR3 is TGTGCCAGCAGCGTTGGGACAGTAAACTATGGCTACACCTTC. This codes for CASSVGTVNYGYTF.

This clonotype was picked up a small number of times. V gene TRBV5-5 combines with J gene TRBJ2-7; no reliable D call. Germline V CDR1 and CDR2: SGHKS, YYEKEE (reference sequence). V shed 0 bases and J shed 2 bases, with 9 bases lying between them. The CDR3 spans 14 residues. DNA of the CDR3: TGTGCCAGCAGCTTGGATCCCGGACCCTACGAGCAGTACTTC. As protein: CASSLDPGPYEQYF.

The sample holds many counts of this clonotype. This sequence joins TRBV12-3 or TRBV12-4 and TRBJ2-1; tentatively, D is TRBD1 (6 bases). V was cut by 6 bases and J by 10 bases, with 19 bases left in between. CDR3 length: 14 residues. The CDR3 spells CASRQQTGLWEQFF. CDR3 in DNA: TGTGCCAGCAGGCAGCAAACAGGGTTGTGGGAGCAGTTCTTC.

This clonotype has just a few counts. The V call is TRBV6-1, the J call TRBJ2-7, with 9 bases that match TRBD1. This CDR3 has 14 residues. Trimming cost V 6 bases and J 3 bases; bases outside gene matches: 6. Germline V gene sequence: CDR1 MNHNS, CDR2 SASEGT. The CDR3, as DNA: TGTGCCAGCAGATTTGGACAGGGGTACTACGAGCAGTACTTC. Protein product: CASRFGQGYYEQYF.

The chain combines TRBV6-2 or TRBV6-3 with TRBJ2-7; 7 bases map to TRBD1. Germline V CDR1 and CDR2: MNHEY, SVGEGT. This CDR3 region has 15 residues. With 0 bases clipped from V and 0 bases from J, the junction kept 2 bases outside the gene matches. For the CDR3, the DNA is TGTGCCAGCAGTTACTCAAGGGGGCCCTCCTACGAGCAGTACTTC. Protein product: CASSYSRGPSYEQYF.